This T cell receptor beta chain originates from a study of blood T cell repertoires in COVID-19. Study-level background: COVID-19 samples collected from the United States, Italy and Spain covered acute and convalescent phases.

The V gene's germline CDR1 is MNHNY and CDR2 SVGAGI (reference sequence). The CDR3 sequence is 13 residues long. Trimming took off 6 bases at V and 2 bases at J, with 8 bases between the two ends. Original processing notes: Reference gene primers were amplified, and this amplification served to estimate nucleated cell counts. Profiled with immunoSEQ multiplex PCR; TCRdb holds only in-frame clones, not every one. For V, J and clone size, that table is used; D and trimming come from the DNA. Of about 25,000 clones in the sample, 80% are singletons; the top ten hold approximately 60%. V and J are TRBV6-6 and TRBJ1-3, with D possibly matching TRBD1 (6 bases). The TCR sequence derives from a woman older than 75 with acute or convalescent COVID-19. Sequencing was performed on peripheral blood. This chain's CDR3 is CASRGGTGNTIYF. CDR3 sequence (DNA): TGTGCCAGCAGAGGGGGAACTGGAAACACCATATATTTT.